Given below is one T cell receptor beta chain in context. Its antigen is still unknown. The sample originates from a study of blood T cells in healthy people across ages. Looking at the study overall: There was about one barcoded beta molecule captured by template switching per two T cells.

V trimming: 0 bases; J trimming: 7 bases; junction bases outside the gene matches: 6. CDR3 length: 14 residues. Study results and limitations: Observed TCR beta diversity per million T cells went down as age went up. This fall followed a roughly linear course with age. Higher diversity and more naive CD4+ cells were features of long-lived donors, compared to aged donors.

It was with a sample-barcoded 5' primer and a J-beta primer mix that a second PCR of roughly 6 to 11 cycles was run. One entry per CDR3 protein, called by TCRdb with MiXCR from the 5' RACE reads. Among about 780,000 distinct CDR3 sequences listed, more than 35% were seen once. This receptor was obtained from a man older than 75 in good health. The source material was blood. The V call is TRBV12-3 or TRBV12-4, the J call TRBJ2-7; 7 bases map to TRBD1. CDR3 protein: CASSLAGTVGEQYF. The CDR3 DNA reads TGTGCCAGCAGTTTAGCGGGGACAGTAGGTGAGCAGTACTTC.